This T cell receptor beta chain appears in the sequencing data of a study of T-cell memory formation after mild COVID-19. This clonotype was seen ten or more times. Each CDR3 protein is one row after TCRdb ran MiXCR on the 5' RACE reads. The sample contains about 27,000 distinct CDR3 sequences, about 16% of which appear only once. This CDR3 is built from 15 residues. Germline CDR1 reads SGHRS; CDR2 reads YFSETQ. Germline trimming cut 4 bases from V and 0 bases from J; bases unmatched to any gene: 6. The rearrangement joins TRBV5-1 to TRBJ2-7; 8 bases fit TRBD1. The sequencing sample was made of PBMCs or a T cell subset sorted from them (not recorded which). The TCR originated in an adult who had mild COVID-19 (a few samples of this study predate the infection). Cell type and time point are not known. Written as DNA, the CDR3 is TGCGCCAGCAGCCTGGGGACAGGCGTCTCCTACGAGCAGTACTTC. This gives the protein CASSLGTGVSYEQYF. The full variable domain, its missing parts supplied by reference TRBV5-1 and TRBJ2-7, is KAGVTQTPRYLIKTRGQQVTLSCSPISGHRSVSWYQQTPGQGLQFLFEYFSETQRNKGNFPGRFSGRQFSNSRSEMNVSTLELGDSALYLCASSLGTGVSYEQYFGPGTRLTVT.